Presented here are 3 T cell receptor beta chains from one specimen sequenced in a study of regulatory T cells in long-lasting Graves disease (dated by TCRdb to about 2021). Library preparation employed multiplex PCR. Reads for this sample came from an Illumina HiSeq 4000. iRepertoire HTBI primers and Arm-PCR amplification of CDR3 regions were used to construct TCR beta libraries. Through fastp at Q25 and MiXCR, TCRdb rebuilt clones from the public reads, retaining in-frame beta chains. Duplicate CDR3 protein sequences are folded into a single record with the most common DNA and genes. In all, the sample holds approximately 690,000 distinct CDR3 sequences, and approximately 29% of those were seen once. Under 50% of the sample is in the top ten clones. The time point label for this specimen denotes: persistent/refractory GD, antithyroid drugs over 5 years with positive TRAb. RNA was extracted from PBMCs in TRIzol for both TCR sequencing and RNA sequencing.

This specimen consisted of peripheral blood mononuclear cells (PBMCs), obtained when the disease was refractory, from a patient treated with antithyroid drugs. These receptor sequences come from a female donor with Graves disease.

The CDR3 sequence is CATSRGGMGTGELFF. CDR3 DNA sequence: TGTGCCACCAGCAGAGGCGGGATGGGTACCGGGGAGCTGTTTTTT. V is TRBV15 and J is TRBJ2-2; perhaps TRBD2 as D (6 bases). Germline V lookup: CDR1 LNHNV, CDR2 YYDKDF (reference sequence). Trimming took off 1 base at V and 5 bases at J, with 11 bases between the two ends. The CDR3 loop spans 15 amino acids. Supplemented by reference TRBV15 and TRBJ2-2, the full variable domain reads DAMVIQNPRYQVTQFGKPVTLSCSQTLNHNVMYWYQQKSSQAPKLLFHYYDKDFNNEADTPDNFQSRRPNTSFCFLDIRSPGLGDTAMYLCATSRGGMGTGELFFGEGSRLTVL.

This clonotype appeared many times. The chain has TRBV12-3 or TRBV12-4 and TRBJ1-2; a possible D gene is TRBD1 (6 bases). The CDR3 is 14 residues long. V shed 6 bases and J shed 7 bases, with 18 bases lying between them. DNA for the CDR3: TGTGCCAGCAGGCCCGGGCGGAAAGGGGGTGGCTACACCTTC. This translates into CASRPGRKGGGYTF.

V usage is TRBV20-1 and J usage is TRBJ1-1, with D tentatively TRBD1 (6 bases). The V end lost 2 bases, the J end lost 1 base, and 8 bases lay between the germline ends. CDR3 length: 13 amino acids. In germline, CDR1 is DFQATT, CDR2 SNEGSKA (reference sequence). CDR3 protein: CSARWDTNTEAFF. In DNA form, the CDR3 reads TGCAGTGCTAGATGGGACACGAACACTGAAGCTTTCTTT.